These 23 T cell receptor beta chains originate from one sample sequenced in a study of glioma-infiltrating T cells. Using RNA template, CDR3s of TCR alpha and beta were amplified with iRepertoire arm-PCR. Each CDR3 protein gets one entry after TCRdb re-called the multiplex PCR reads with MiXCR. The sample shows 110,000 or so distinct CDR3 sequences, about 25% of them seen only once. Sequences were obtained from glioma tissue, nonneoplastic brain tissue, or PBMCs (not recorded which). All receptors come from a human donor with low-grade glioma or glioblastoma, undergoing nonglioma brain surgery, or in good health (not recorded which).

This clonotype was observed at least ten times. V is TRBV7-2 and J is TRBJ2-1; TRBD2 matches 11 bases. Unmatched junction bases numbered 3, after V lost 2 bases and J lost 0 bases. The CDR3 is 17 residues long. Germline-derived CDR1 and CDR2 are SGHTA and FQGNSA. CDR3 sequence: CASSLRLAGPSYNEQFF. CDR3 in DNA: TGTGCCAGCAGCTTACGACTAGCGGGACCCTCCTACAATGAGCAGTTCTTC.

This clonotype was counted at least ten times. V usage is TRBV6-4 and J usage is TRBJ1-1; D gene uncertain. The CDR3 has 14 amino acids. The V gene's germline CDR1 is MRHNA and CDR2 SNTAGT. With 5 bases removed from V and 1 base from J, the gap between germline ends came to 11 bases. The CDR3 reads CASSPSEANTEAFF. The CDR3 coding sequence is TGTGCCAGCAGTCCGAGTGAGGCGAACACTGAAGCTTTCTTT.

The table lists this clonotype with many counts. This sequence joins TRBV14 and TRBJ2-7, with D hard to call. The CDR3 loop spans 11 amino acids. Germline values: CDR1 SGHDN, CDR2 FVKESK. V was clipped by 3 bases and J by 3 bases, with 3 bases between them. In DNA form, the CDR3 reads TGTGCCAGCAGCCACGGCTACGAGCAGTACTTC. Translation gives CASSHGYEQYF.

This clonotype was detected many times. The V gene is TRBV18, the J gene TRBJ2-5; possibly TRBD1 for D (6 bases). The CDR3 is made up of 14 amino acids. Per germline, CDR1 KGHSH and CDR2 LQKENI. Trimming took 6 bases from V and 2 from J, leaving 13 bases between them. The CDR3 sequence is CASSLTGPQETQYF. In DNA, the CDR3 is TGTGCCAGCTCCTTGACAGGCCCGCAAGAGACCCAGTACTTC.

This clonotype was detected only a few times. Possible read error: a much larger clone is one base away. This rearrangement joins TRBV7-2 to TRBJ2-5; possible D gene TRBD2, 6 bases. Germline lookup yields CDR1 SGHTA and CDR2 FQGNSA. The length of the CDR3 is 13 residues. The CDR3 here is CASSLRGRETRYF. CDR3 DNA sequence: TGTGCCAGCAGCTTACGGGGGAGAGAGACCCGGTACTTC.

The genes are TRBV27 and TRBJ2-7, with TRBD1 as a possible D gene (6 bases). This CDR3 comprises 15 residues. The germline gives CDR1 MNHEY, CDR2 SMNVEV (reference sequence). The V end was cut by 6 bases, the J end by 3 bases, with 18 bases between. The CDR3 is CASSLTETGIYEQYF. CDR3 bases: TGTGCCAGCAGCCTGACTGAGACAGGAATCTACGAGCAGTACTTC.

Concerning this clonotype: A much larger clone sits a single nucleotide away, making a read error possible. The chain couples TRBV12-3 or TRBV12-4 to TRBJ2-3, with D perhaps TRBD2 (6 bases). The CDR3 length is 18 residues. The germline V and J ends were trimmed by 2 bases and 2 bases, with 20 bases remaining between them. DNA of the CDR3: TGTGCCAGCAGTTTAAGGGGTCACGGGAGAGCGCACACAGATACGCAGTATTTT. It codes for CASSLRGHGRAHTDTQYF.

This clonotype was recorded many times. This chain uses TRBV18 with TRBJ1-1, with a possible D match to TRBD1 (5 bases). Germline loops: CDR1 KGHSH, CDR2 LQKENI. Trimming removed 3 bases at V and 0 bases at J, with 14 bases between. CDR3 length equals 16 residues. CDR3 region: CASSPLPGSMNTEAFF. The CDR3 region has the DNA TGTGCCAGCTCACCCCTCCCAGGGTCCATGAACACTGAAGCTTTCTTT.

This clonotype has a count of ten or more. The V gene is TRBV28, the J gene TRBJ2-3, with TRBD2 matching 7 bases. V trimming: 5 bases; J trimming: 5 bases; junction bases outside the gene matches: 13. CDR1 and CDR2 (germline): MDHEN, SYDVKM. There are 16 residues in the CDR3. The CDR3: CASSPFGRSRGDTQYF. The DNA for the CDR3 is TGTGCCAGCAGTCCCTTCGGGAGGTCTCGGGGAGATACGCAGTATTTT.

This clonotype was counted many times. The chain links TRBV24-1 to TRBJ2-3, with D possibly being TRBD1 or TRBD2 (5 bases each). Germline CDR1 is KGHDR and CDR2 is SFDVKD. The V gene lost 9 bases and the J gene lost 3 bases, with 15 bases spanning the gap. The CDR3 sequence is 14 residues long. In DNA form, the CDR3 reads TGTGCCACCGGGAGCAGGGTTGGGACAGATACGCAGTATTTT. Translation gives CATGSRVGTDTQYF.

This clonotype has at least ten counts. CDR3 sequence (DNA): TGTGCCAGCAGTTGGGACAGCCGAACCGGGGAGCTGTTTTTT. It translates to CASSWDSRTGELFF. The chain uses TRBV14 and TRBJ2-2; 7 bases are a match to TRBD1. The V segment lost 6 bases and the J segment 5 bases; nucleotides outside the gene matches: 6. The CDR3 contains 14 residues. The V gene's germline CDR1 is SGHDN and CDR2 FVKESK.

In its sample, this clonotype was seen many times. CDR3 amino acids: CASSSGTGGTLLYGYTF. CDR3 bases: TGTGCCAGCAGCTCCGGGACAGGGGGTACGCTCCTCTATGGCTACACCTTC. The gene calls are TRBV7-9 and TRBJ1-2, with 11 bases that match TRBD1. The CDR3 is made up of 17 amino acids. Trimming at V came to 4 bases and at J to 4 bases, leaving 11 bases not matched to a gene. In germline, CDR1 is SEHNR, CDR2 FQNEAQ (reference sequence).

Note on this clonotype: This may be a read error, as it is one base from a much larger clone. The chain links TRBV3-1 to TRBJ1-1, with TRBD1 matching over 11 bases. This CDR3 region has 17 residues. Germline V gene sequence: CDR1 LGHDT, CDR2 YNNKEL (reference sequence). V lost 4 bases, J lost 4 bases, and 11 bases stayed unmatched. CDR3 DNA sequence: TGTGCCAGCAGCCGGGGGACAGGGGGTACCTTGAGCACTGAAGCTTTCTTT. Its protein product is CASSRGTGGTLSTEAFF.

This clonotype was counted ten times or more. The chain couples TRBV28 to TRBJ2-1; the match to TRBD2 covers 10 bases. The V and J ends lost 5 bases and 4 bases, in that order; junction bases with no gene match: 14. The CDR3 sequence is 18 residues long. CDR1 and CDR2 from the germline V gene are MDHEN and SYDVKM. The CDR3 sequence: CASSTGKTSGKSYNEQFF. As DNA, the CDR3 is TGTGCCAGCAGTACCGGCAAAACTAGCGGGAAGAGTTACAATGAGCAGTTCTTC. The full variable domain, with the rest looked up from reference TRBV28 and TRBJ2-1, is DVKVTQSSRYLVKRTGEKVFLECVQDMDHENMFWYRQDPGLGLRLIYFSYDVKMKEKGDIPEGYSVSREKKERFSLILESASTNQTSMYLCASSTGKTSGKSYNEQFFGPGTRLTVL.

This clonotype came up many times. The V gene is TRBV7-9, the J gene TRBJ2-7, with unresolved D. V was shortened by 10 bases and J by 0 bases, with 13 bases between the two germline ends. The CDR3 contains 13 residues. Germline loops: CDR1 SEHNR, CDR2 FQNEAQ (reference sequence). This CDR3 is CATREVSSYEQYF. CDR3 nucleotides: TGTGCCACCCGAGAGGTCAGCTCCTACGAGCAGTACTTC. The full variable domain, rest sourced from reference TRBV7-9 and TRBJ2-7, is DTGVSQNPRHKITKRGQNVTFRCDPISEHNRLYWYRQTLGQGPEFLTYFQNEAQLEKSRLLSDRFSAERPKGSFSTLEIQRTEQGDSAMYLCATREVSSYEQYFGPGTRLTVT.

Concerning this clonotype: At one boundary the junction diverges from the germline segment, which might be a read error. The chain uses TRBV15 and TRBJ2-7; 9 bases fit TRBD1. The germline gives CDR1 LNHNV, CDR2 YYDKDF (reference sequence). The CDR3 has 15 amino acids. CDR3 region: CAPSRITGQGSEQYF. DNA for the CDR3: TGTGCCCCCAGCAGAATCACGGGACAGGGCAGCGAGCAGTACTTC.

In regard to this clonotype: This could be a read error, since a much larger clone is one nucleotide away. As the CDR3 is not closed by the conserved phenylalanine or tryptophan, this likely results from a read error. CDR3 residues: CASSTTGITDTQYL. CDR3 sequence (DNA): TGTGCCAGCAGCACGACAGGGATCACAGATACGCAGTATCTT. This chain joins TRBV6-1 and TRBJ2-3; the match to TRBD1 covers 7 bases. The junction had 5 bases not matched to a gene; V was cut back by 6 bases and J by 2 bases. The CDR3 extends over 14 amino acids. Germline lookup yields CDR1 MNHNS and CDR2 SASEGT.

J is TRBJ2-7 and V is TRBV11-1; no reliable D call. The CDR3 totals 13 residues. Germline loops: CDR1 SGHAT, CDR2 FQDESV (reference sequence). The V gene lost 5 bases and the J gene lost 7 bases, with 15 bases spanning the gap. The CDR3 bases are TGTGCCAGCAGCGAAAGTGACATCAGGGAGCAGTACTTC. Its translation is CASSESDIREQYF.

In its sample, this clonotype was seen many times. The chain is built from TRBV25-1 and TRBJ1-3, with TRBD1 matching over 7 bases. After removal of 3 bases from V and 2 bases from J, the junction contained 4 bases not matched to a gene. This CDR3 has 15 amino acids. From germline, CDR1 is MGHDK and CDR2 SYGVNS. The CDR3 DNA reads TGTGCCAGCAGTGATCCCGACAGGGCTGGAAACACCATATATTTT. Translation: CASSDPDRAGNTIYF.

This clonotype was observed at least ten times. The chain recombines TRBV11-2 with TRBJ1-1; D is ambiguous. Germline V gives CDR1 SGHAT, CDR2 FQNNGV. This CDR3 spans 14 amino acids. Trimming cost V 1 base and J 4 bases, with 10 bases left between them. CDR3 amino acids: CASSLAGLSTEAFF. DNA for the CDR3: TGTGCCAGCAGCTTAGCTGGTCTAAGCACTGAAGCTTTCTTT.

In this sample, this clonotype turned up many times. CDR3 loop: CASSRGSSYNEQFF. The CDR3, as DNA: TGTGCCAGCAGTCGAGGAAGCTCCTACAATGAGCAGTTCTTC. The chain links TRBV6-2 or TRBV6-3 to TRBJ2-1; D gene unclear. Deletions cut 5 bases from V and 0 bases from J, with 8 bases between. Per the germline V gene, CDR1 is MNHEY and CDR2 is SVGEGT. The CDR3 sequence is 14 residues long.

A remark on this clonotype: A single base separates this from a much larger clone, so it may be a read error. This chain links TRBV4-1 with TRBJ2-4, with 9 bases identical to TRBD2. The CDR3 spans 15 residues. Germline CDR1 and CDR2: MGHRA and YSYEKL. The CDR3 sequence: CASTQSGLAGNIQYF. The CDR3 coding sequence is TGCGCCAGCACCCAATCGGGACTAGCCGGAAACATTCAGTACTTC.

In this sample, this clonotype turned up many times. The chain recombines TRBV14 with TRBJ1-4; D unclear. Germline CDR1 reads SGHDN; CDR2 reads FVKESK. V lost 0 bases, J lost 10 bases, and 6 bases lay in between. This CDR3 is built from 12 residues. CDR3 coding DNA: TGTGCCAGCAGCCAAGAAGTTGGAAAACTGTTTTTT. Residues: CASSQEVGKLFF.